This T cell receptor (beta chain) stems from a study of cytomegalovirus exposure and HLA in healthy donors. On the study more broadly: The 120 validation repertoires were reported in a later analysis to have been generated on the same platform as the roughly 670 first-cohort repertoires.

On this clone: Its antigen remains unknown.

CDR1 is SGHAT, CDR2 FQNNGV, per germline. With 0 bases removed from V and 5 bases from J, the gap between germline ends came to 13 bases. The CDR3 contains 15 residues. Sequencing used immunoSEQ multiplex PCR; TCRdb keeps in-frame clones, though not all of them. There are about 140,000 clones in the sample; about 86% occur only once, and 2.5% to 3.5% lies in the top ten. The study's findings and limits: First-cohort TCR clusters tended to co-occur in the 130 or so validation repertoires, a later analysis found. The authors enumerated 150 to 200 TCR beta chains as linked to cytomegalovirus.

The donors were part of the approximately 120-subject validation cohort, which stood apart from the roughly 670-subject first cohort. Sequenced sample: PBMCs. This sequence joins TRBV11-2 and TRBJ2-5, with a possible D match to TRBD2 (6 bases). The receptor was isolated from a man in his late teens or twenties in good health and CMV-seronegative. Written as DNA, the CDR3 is TGTGCCAGCAGCTTAGATCCGGGGGTGGTCGAGACCCAGTACTTC. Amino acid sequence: CASSLDPGVVETQYF.